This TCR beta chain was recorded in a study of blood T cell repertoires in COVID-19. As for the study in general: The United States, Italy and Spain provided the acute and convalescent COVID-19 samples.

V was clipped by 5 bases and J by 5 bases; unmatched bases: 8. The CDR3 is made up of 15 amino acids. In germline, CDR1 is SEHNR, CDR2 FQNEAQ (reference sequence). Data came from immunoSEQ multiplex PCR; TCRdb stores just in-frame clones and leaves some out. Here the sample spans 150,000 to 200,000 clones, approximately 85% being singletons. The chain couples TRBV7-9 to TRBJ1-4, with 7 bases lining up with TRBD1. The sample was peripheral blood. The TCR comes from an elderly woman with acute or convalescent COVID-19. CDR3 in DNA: TGTGCCAGCAGCCGACGACAGGGTCTAAATGAAAAACTGTTTTTT. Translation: CASSRRQGLNEKLFF.